Described below is a single T cell receptor beta chain sequence and its context. Its antigen is unidentified. Some clones are missing from TCRdb's copy, which holds only in-frame ones; the method was immunoSEQ multiplex PCR. The sample consists of roughly 24,000 clones, more than 60% of them appearing once. The source of the sample is a study of vaccination effects on CD4 cells after COVID-19. Notes on the study in general: Healthy vaccinees' vaccine-induced clones included only 1 of 255 that recognized common cold coronaviruses.

Germline V CDR1 and CDR2: MNHNY, SVGAGI (reference sequence). V lost 5 bases to trimming and J lost 1 base; unmatched junction nucleotides: 10. This CDR3 is built from 18 residues. ViraFEST expansion of antigen-specific CD4+ T cells with viral peptide pools preceded sequencing. Isolation of CD4+ T cells took place after 10 days of culture. The vaccine given was either BNT162b2 or mRNA-1273, in two doses. Vaccinated recipients, who were negative for nucleocapsid antibodies, had no history of SARS-CoV-2 infection. A density of fewer than 2.5 million PBMC per well was used; these cells were cultured with about 9.1 IU/ml IL-2 and roughly 10 ug/ml peptides. In the cultures, half the medium was exchanged for IL-2 medium on days 3 and 7.

This sample comprised CD4+ T cells from PBMCs cultured with HCoV-NL63 spike peptides, obtained after COVID-19 vaccination. V and J are TRBV6-6 and TRBJ2-3, with 12 bases matching TRBD2. The origin of this receptor is a human donor who received a COVID-19 vaccine. The CDR3 bases are TGTGCCAGCAGTCCCGGGGGCCTAGCGGGGGGGCGCACAGATACGCAGTATTTT. Its protein is CASSPGGLAGGRTDTQYF.